A single TCR beta chain is shown here with its context. The data stem from a study of identical twins. Trimming stripped 4 bases from V and 9 bases from J, with 16 bases between. CDR3 size: 13 residues. Per the germline V gene, CDR1 is LGHDT and CDR2 is YNNKEL (reference sequence). TCRdb re-analysed the 5' RACE reads in MiXCR, keeping a single row per CDR3 protein. Of 700,000 or so distinct CDR3 sequences listed, under 9% are singletons. These sequences were also reported in another study, on yellow fever vaccine responses in identical twins.

This clonotype was obtained from a young woman in good health. The sequenced sample was PBMCs. The gene calls are TRBV3-1 and TRBJ2-7; D is ambiguous. The CDR3 coding sequence is TGTGCCAGCAGCCCTCCGGGTTCGTTTCGGCAGTACTTC. This translates into CASSPPGSFRQYF.